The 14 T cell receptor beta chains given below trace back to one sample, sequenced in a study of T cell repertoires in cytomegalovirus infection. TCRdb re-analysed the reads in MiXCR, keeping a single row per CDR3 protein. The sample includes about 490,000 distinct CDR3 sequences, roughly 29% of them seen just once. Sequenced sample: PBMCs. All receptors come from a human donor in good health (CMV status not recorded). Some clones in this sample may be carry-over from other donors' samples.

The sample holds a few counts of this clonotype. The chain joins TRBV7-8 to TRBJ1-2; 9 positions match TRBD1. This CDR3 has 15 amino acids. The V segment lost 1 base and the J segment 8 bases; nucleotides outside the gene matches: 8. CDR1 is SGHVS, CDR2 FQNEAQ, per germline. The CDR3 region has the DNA TGTGCCAGCAGCTTAGTAGGGGGACAGGGCATGGGCTACACCTTC. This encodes CASSLVGGQGMGYTF.

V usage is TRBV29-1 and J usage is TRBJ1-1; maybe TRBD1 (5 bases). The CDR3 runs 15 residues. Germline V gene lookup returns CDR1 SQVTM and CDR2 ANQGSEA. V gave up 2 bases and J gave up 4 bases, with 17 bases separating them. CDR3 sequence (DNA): TGCAGCGTTGAAAAACCCGCGGGGCTTGGCACTGAAGCTTTCTTT. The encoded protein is CSVEKPAGLGTEAFF.

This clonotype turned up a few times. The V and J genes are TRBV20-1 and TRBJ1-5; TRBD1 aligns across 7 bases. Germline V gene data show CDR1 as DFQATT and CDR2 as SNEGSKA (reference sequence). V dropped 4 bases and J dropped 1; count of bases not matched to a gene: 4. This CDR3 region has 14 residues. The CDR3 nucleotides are TGCAGTGCTACAGGGGGGGGGAGCAATCAGCCCCAGCATTTT. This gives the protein CSATGGGSNQPQHF.

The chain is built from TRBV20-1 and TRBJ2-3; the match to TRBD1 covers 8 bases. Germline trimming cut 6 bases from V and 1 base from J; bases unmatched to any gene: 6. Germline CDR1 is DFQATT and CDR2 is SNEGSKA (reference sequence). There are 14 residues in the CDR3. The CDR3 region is CSADRGQGTDTQYF. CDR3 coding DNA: TGCAGTGCCGACAGGGGCCAGGGCACAGATACGCAGTATTTT.

The CDR3 sequence is CASSLIAGTNSRNTEAFF. The CDR3 region has the DNA TGTGCCAGCAGCTTAATTGCGGGGACCAACTCAAGAAACACTGAAGCTTTCTTT. This sequence joins TRBV7-9 and TRBJ1-1; tentative D call: TRBD1 (5 bases). There are 18 residues in the CDR3. The V and J ends lost 2 bases and 2 bases respectively, with 21 bases between them. Germline loops: CDR1 SEHNR, CDR2 FQNEAQ (reference sequence).

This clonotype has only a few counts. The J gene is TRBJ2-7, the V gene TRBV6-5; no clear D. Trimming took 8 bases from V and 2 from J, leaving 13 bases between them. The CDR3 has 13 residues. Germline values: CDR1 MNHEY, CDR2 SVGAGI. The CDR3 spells CASGRKGPYEQYV. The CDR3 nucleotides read TGTGCCAGCGGCCGGAAGGGCCCCTACGAGCAGTACGTC.

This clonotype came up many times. The CDR3 loop is CASSSLAGDGDYGYTF. The CDR3 DNA follows: TGTGCCAGCAGCTCCCTGGCAGGGGATGGGGACTATGGCTACACCTTC. V usage is TRBV7-2 and J usage is TRBJ1-2; D might be TRBD1 (6 bases). The CDR3 totals 16 residues. V dropped 4 bases and J dropped 3 bases, with 18 bases sitting between them. Per germline, CDR1 SGHTA and CDR2 FQGNSA.

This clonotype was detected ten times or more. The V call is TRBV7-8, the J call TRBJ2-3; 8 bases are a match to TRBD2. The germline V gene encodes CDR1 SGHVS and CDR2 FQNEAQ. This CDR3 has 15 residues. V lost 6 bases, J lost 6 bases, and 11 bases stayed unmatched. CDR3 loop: CASRPIAGFVDTQYF. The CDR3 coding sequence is TGTGCCAGCAGACCCATAGCGGGGTTTGTGGATACGCAGTATTTT.

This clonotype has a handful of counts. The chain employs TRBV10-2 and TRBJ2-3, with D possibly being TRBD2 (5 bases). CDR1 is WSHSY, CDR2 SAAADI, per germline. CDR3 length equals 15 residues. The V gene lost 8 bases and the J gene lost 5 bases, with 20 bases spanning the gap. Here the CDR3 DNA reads TGCGCCAGCCGAAGGGTGTGGCTAGCCGAAGATACGCAGTATTTT. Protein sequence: CASRRVWLAEDTQYF.

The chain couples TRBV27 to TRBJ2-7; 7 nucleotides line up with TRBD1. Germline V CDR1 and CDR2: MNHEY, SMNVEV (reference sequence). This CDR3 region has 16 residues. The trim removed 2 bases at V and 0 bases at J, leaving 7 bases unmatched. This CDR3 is CASSLGGRGTSYEQYV. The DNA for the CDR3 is TGTGCCAGCAGTTTAGGTGGCAGGGGGACCTCCTACGAGCAGTACGTC.

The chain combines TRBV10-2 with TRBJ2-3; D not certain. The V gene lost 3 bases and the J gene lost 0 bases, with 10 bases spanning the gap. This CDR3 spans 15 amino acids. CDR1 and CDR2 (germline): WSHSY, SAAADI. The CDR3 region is CASSDLGESTDTQYF. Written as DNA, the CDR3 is TGCGCCAGCAGTGATCTAGGAGAGAGCACAGATACGCAGTATTTT.

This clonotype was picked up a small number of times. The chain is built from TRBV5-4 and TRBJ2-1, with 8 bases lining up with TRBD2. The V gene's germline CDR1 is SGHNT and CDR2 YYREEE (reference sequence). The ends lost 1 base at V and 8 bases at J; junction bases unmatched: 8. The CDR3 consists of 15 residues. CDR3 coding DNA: TGTGCCAGCAGCTTGAGGTCGGGAGGGCCGCATGAGCAGTTCTTC. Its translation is CASSLRSGGPHEQFF.

The CDR3 reads CASSTQGAGYHYEQYV. CDR3 in DNA: TGTGCCAGCAGCACCCAGGGGGCCGGCTACCACTACGAGCAGTACGTC. The chain recombines TRBV7-8 with TRBJ2-7; 8 bases match TRBD1. This CDR3 is built from 16 residues. The germline gives CDR1 SGHVS, CDR2 FQNEAQ. Trimming took 5 bases from V and 3 from J; bases not matched to a gene: 12.

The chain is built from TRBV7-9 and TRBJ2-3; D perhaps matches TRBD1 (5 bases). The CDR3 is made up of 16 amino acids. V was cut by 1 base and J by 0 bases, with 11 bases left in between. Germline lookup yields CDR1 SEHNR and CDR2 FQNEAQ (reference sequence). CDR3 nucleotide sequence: TGTGCCAGCAGCTTAGTTGGGGCTTCTAGCACAGATACGCAGTATTTT. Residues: CASSLVGASSTDTQYF.